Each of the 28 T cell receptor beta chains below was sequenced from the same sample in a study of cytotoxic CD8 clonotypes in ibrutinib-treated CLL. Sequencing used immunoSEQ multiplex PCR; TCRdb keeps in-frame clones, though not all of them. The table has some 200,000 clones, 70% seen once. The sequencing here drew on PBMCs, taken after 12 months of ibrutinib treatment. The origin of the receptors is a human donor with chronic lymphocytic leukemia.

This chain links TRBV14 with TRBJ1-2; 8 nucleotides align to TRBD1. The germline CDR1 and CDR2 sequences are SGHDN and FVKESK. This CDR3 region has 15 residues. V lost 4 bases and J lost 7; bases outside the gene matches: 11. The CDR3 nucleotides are TGTGCCAGCAGCCCACCGACAGGGGAAGTCGGTGGCTACACCTTC. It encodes CASSPPTGEVGGYTF.

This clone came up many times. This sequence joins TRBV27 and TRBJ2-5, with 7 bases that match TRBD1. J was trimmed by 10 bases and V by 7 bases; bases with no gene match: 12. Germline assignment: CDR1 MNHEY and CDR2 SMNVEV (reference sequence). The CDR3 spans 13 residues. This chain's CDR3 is CASTTGDLGDQYF. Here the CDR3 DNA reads TGTGCCAGCACTACAGGGGACCTGGGGGACCAGTACTTC.

In DNA form, the CDR3 reads TGTGCCAGCAGTTACGGGATTGGGGGGCGGAACACTGAAGCTTTCTTT. Translation: CASSYGIGGRNTEAFF. V usage is TRBV6-6 and J usage is TRBJ1-1; maybe TRBD1 (6 bases). CDR3 length: 16 residues. The V gene's germline CDR1 is MNHNY and CDR2 SVGAGI (reference sequence). Deletions cut 2 bases from V and 1 base from J, with 14 bases between.

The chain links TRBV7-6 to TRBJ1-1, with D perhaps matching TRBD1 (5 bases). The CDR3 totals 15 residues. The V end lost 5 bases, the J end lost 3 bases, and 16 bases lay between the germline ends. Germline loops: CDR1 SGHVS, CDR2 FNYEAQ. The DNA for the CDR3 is TGTGCCAGCAGCCGTTTCCAGGGAGCGGACACTGAAGCTTTCTTT. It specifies CASSRFQGADTEAFF.

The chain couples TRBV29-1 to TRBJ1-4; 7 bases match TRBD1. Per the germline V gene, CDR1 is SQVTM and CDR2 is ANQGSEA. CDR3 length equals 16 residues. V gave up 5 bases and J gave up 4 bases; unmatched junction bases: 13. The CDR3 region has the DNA TGCAGCGTTTACGATGAAAAGGGGGCGGATAATGAAAAACTGTTTTTT. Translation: CSVYDEKGADNEKLFF.

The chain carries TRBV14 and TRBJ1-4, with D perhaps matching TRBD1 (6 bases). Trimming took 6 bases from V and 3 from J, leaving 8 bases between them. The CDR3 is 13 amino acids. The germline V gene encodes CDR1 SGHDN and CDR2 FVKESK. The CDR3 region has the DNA TGTGCCAGCAGAGGGGGGGCTAATGAAAAACTGTTTTTT. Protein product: CASRGGANEKLFF.

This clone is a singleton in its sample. CDR3 in DNA: TGTGCCAGCAGCTTAGGGAGAAACACCGGGGAGCTGTTTTTT. Protein sequence: CASSLGRNTGELFF. The gene calls are TRBV13 and TRBJ2-2; D gene ambiguous. The CDR3 contains 14 residues. V lost 0 bases, J lost 2 bases, and 4 bases lay in between. Germline loops: CDR1 PRHDT, CDR2 FYEKMQ (reference sequence).

In DNA, the CDR3 is TGTGCCAGCAGTAGCGGGTATGGCTACACCTTC. It yields the protein CASSSGYGYTF. The V gene is TRBV6-6, the J gene TRBJ1-2, with unresolved D. Looked up from germline, CDR1 is MNHNY and CDR2 is SVGAGI (reference sequence). This CDR3 spans 11 amino acids. Trimming took 5 bases from V and 5 from J, leaving 6 bases between them.

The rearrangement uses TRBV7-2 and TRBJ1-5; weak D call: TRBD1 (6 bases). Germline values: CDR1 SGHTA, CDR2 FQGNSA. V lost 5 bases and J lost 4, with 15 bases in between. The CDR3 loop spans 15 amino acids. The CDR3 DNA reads TGTGCCAGCAGCCAAGCGCCAGGGGCGAATCAGCCCCAGCATTTT. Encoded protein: CASSQAPGANQPQHF.

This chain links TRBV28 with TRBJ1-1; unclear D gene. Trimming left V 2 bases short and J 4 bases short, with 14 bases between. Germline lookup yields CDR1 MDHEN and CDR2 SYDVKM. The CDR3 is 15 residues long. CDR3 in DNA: TGTGCCAGCAGTTTAGTTCTCGGCGCGGGCACTGAAGCTTTCTTT. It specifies CASSLVLGAGTEAFF.

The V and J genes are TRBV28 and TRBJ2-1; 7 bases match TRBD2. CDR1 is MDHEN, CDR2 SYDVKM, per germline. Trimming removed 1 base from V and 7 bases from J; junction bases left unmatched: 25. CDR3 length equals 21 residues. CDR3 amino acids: CASSLLPKLLMAGAGGNEQFF. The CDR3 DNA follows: TGTGCCAGCAGTTTATTGCCCAAGCTACTCATGGCGGGAGCCGGTGGGAATGAGCAGTTCTTC.

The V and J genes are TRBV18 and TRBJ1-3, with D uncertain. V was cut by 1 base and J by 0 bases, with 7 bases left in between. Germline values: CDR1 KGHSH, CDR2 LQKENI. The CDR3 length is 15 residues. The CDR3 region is CASSPLILSGNTIYF. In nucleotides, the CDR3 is TGTGCCAGCTCACCACTTATCCTCTCTGGAAACACCATATATTTT.

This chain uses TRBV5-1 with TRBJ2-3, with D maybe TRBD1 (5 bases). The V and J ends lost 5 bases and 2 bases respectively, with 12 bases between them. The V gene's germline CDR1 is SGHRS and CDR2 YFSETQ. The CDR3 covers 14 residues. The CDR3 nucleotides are TGCGCCAGCAGAGAGGACATCCACACAGATACGCAGTATTTT. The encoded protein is CASREDIHTDTQYF.

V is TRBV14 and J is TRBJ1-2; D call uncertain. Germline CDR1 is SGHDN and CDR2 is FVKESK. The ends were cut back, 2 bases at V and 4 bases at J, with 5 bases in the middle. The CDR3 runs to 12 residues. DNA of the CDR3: TGTGCCAGCAGCCAAAGTACCTATGGCTACACCTTC. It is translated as CASSQSTYGYTF. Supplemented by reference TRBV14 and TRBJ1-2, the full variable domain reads EAGVTQFPSHSVIEKGQTVTLRCDPISGHDNLYWYRRVMGKEIKFLLHFVKESKQDESGMPNNRFLAERTGGTYSTLKVQPAELEDSGVYFCASSQSTYGYTFGSGTRLTVV.

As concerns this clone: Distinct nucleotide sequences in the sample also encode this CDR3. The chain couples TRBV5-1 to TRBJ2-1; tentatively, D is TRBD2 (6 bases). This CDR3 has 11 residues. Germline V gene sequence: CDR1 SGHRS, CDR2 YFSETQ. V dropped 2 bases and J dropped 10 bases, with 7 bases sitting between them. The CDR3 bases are TGCGCCAGCAGCTTCGGGGGAGAGCAGTTCTTC. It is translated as CASSFGGEQFF.

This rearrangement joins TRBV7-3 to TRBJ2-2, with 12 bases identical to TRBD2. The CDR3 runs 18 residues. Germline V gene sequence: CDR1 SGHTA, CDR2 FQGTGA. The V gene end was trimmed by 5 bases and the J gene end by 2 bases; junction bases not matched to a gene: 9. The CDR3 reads CASSPRVGLAGNTGELFF. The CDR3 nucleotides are TGTGCCAGCAGCCCAAGGGTCGGACTAGCGGGAAACACCGGGGAGCTGTTTTTT. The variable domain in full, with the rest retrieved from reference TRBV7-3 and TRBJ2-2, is GAGVSQTPSNKVTEKGKYVELRCDPISGHTALYWYRQSLGQGPEFLIYFQGTGAADDSGLPNDRFFAVRPEGSVSTLKIQRTERGDSAVYLCASSPRVGLAGNTGELFFGEGSRLTVL.

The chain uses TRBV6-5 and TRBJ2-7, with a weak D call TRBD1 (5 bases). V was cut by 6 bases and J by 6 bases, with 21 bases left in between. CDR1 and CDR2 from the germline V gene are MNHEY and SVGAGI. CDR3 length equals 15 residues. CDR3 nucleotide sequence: TGTGCCAGCAGCCCTCAAAACAGGCTTTATGGCGAGCAGTACTTC. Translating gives CASSPQNRLYGEQYF.

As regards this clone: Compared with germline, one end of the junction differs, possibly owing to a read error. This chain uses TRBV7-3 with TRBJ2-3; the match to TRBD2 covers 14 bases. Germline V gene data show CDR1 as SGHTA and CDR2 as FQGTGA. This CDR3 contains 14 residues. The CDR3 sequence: CASSADGTSGRGVF. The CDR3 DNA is TGTGCCAGCAGCGCCGATGGGACTAGCGGGAGAGGGGTTTTT.

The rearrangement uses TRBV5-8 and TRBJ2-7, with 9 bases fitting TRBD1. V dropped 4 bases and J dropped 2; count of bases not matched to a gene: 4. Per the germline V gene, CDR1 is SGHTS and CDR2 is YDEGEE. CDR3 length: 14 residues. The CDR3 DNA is TGTGCCAGCAGCACGCGACAGGGGGCCTACGAGCAGTACTTC. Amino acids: CASSTRQGAYEQYF.

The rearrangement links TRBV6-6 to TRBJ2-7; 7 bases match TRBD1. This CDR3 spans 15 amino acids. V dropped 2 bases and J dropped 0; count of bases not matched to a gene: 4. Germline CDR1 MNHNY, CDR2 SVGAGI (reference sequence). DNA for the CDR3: TGTGCCAGCAGTTACAGGGGGCCCATCTCCTACGAGCAGTACTTC. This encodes CASSYRGPISYEQYF.

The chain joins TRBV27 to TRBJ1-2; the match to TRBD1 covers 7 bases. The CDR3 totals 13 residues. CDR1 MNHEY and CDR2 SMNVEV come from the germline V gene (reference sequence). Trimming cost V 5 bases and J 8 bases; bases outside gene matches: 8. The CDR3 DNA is TGTGCCAGCAGTCCCGACAGGGTGGGCGGCTACACCTTC. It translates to CASSPDRVGGYTF.

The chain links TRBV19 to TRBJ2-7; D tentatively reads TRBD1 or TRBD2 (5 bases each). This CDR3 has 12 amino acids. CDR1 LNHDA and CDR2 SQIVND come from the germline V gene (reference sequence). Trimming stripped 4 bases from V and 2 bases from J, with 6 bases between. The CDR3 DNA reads TGTGCCAGTAGTACGGGGCCCTACGAGCAGTACTTC. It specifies CASSTGPYEQYF. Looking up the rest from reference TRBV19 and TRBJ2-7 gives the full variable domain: DGGITQSPKYLFRKEGQNVTLSCEQNLNHDAMYWYRQDPGQGLRLIYYSQIVNDFQKGDIAEGYSVSREKKESFPLTVTSAQKNPTAFYLCASSTGPYEQYFGPGTRLTVT.

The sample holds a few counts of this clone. The CDR3 loop is CASSPAGGIETQYF. For the CDR3, the DNA is TGTGCCAGCTCACCAGCGGGGGGCATAGAGACCCAGTACTTC. The gene calls are TRBV18 and TRBJ2-5; TRBD2 matches 8 bases. V was pared by 2 bases and J by 4 bases, with 3 bases of the junction left unmatched. Germline V gives CDR1 KGHSH, CDR2 LQKENI. The CDR3 runs to 14 residues.

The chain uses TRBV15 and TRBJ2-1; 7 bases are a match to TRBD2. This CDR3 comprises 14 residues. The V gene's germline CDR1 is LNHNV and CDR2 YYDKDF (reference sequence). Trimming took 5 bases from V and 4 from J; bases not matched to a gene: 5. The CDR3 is CATSGTTPYNEQFF. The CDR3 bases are TGTGCCACCAGCGGGACTACACCGTACAATGAGCAGTTCTTC.

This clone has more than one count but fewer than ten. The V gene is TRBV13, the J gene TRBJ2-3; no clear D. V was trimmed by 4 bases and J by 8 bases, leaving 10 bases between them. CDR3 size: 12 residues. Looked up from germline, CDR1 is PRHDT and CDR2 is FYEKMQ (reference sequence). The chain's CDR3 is CASSSDSRTQYF. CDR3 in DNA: TGTGCCAGCAGCTCGGATTCGCGTACGCAGTATTTT. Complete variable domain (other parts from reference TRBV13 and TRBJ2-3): AAGVIQSPRHLIKEKRETATLKCYPIPRHDTVYWYQQGPGQDPQFLISFYEKMQSDKGSIPDRFSAQQFSDYHSELNMSSLELGDSALYFCASSSDSRTQYFGPGTRLTVL.

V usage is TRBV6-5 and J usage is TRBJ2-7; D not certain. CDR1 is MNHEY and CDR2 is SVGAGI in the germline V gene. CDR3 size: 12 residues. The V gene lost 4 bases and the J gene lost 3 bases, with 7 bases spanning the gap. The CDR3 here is CASSLDNYEQYF. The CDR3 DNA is TGTGCCAGCAGTTTGGATAACTACGAGCAGTACTTC.

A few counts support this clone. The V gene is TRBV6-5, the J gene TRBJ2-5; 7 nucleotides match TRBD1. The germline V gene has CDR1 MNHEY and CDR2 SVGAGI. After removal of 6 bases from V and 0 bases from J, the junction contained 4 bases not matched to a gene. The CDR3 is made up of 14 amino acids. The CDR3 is CASRTGSHQETQYF. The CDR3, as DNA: TGTGCCAGCAGGACAGGGTCCCACCAAGAGACCCAGTACTTC.

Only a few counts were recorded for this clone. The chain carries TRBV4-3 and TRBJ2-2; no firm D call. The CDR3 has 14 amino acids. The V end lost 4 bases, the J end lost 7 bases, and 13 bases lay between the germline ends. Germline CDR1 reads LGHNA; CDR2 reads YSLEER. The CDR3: CASSPRGSSGELFF. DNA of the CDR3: TGCGCCAGCAGCCCACGTGGTTCAAGCGGGGAGCTGTTTTTT.